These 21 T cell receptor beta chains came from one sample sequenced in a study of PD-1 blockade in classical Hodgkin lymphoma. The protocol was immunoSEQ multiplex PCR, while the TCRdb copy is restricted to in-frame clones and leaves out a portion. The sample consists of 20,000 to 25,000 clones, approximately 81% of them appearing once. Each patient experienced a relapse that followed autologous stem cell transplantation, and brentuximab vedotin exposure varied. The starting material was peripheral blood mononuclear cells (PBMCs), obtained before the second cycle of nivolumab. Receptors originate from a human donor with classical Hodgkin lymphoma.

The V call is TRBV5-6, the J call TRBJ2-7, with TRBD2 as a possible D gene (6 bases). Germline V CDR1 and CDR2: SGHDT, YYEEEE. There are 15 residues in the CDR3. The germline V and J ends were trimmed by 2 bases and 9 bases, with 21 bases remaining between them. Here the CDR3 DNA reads TGTGCCAGCAGCTTAGGCGGGGCCCGAGGTGGCGGGCAGTACTTC. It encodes CASSLGGARGGGQYF.

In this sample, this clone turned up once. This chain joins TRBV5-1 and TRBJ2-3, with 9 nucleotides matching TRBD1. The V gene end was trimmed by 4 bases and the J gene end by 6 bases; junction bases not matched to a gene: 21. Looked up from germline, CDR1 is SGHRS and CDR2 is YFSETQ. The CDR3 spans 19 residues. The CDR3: CASSPWTVTWTGDGDTQYF. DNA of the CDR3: TGCGCCAGCAGCCCGTGGACAGTGACTTGGACAGGGGATGGGGATACGCAGTATTTT.

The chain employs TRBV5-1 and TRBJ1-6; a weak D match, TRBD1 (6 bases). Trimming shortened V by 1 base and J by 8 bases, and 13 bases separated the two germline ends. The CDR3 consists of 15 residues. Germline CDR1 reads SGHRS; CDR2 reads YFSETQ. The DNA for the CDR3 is TGCGCCAGCAGCTTGCGTCAGGGGACCGATTCACCCCTCCACTTT. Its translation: CASSLRQGTDSPLHF.

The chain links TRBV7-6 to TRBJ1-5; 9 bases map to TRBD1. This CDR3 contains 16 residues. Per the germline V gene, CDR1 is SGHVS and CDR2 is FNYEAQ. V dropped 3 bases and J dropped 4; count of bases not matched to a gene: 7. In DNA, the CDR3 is TGTGCCAGCAGCTTGGGTCCGACAGGGGGAAATCAGCCCCAGCATTTT. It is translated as CASSLGPTGGNQPQHF.

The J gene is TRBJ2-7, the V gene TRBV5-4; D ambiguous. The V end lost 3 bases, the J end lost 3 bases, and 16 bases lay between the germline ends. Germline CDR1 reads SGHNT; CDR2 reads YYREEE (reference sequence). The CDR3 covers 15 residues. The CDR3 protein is CASSSWGQVRYEQYF. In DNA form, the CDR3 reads TGTGCCAGCAGCTCCTGGGGTCAGGTCCGCTACGAGCAGTACTTC.

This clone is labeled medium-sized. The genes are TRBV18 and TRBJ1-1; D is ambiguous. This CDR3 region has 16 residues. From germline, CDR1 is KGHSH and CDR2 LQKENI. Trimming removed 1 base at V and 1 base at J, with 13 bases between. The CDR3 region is CASSPLSDPRNTEAFF. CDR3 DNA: TGTGCCAGCTCACCACTGTCGGACCCGAGGAACACTGAAGCTTTCTTT.

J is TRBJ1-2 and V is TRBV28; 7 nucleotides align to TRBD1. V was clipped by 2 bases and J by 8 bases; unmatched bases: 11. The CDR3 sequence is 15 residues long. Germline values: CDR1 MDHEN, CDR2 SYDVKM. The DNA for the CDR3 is TGTGCCAGCAGTTTAGTAGGACAGGTACCTTACGGCTACACCTTC. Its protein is CASSLVGQVPYGYTF.

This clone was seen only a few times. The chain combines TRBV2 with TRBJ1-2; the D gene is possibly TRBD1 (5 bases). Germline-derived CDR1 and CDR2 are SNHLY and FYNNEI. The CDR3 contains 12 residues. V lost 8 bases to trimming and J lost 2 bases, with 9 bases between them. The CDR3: CASGDGNYGYTF. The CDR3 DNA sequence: TGTGCCAGCGGGGACGGGAACTATGGCTACACCTTC.

Here the CDR3 reads CASSPPGTEGYTF. The CDR3, as DNA: TGTGCCAGCTCACCACCGGGGACAGAAGGCTACACCTTC. The chain recombines TRBV18 with TRBJ1-2; 7 bases are shared with TRBD1. This CDR3 region has 13 residues. Germline assignment: CDR1 KGHSH and CDR2 LQKENI. The trim removed 0 bases at V and 8 bases at J, leaving 3 bases unmatched.

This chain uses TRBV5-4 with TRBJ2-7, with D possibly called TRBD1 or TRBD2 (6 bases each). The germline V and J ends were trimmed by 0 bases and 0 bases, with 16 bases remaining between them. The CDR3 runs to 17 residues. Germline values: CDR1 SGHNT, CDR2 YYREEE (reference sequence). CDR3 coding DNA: TGTGCCAGCAGCTTGGATGAGAGGGGGGACCCCTCCTACGAGCAGTACTTC. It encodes CASSLDERGDPSYEQYF.

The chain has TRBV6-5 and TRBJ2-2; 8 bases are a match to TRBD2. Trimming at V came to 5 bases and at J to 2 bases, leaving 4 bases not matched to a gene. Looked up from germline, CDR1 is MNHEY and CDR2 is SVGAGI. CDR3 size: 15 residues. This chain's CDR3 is CASSLSGGNTGELFF. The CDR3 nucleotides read TGTGCCAGCAGTCTAAGCGGGGGAAACACCGGGGAGCTGTTTTTT.

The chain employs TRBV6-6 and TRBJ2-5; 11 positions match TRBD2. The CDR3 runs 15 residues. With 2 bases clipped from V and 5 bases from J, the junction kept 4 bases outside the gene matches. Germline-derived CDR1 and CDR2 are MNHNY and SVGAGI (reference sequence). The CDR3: CASSYLSGGAETQYF. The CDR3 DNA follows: TGTGCCAGCAGTTACCTTAGCGGGGGGGCCGAGACCCAGTACTTC.

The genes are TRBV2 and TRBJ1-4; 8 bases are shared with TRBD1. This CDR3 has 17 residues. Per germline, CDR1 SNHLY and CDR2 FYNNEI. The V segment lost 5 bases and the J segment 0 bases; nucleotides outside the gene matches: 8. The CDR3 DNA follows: TGTGCCAGCAGTTCGGACAGGGACTCTGCAACTAATGAAAAACTGTTTTTT. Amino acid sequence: CASSSDRDSATNEKLFF.

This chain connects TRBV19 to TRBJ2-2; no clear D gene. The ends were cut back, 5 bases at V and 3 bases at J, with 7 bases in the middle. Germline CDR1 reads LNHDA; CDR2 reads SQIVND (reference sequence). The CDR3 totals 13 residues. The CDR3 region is CASSSRYTGELFF. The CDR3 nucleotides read TGTGCCAGTAGTTCTCGGTACACCGGGGAGCTGTTTTTT.

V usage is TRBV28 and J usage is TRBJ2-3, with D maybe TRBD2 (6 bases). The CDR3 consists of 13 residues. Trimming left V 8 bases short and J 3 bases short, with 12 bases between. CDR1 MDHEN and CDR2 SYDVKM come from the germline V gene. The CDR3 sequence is CASLTSLTDTQYF. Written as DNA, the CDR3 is TGTGCCAGCCTGACTAGTTTGACAGATACGCAGTATTTT.

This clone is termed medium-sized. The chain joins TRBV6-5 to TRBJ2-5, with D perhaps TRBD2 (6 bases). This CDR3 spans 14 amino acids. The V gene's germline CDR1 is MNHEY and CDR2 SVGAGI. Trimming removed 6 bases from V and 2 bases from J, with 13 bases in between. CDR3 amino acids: CASRAGGVQETQYF. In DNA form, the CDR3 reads TGTGCCAGCAGGGCAGGAGGGGTTCAAGAGACCCAGTACTTC.

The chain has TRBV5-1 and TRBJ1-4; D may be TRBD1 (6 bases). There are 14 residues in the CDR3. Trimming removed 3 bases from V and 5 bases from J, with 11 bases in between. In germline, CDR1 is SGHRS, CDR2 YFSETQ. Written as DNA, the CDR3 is TGCGCCAGCAGCTACCTCGGACAGAATGAAAAACTGTTTTTT. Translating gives CASSYLGQNEKLFF.

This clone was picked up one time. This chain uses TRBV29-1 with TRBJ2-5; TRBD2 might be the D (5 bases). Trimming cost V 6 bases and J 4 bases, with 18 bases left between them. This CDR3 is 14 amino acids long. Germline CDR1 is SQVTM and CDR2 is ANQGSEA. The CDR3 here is CSVGGPETGETQYF. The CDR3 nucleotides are TGCAGCGTGGGCGGGCCCGAAACGGGAGAGACCCAGTACTTC.

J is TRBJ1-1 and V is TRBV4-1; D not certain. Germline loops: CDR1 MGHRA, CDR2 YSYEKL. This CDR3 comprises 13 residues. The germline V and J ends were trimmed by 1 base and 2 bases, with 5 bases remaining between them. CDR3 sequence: CASSQAPNTEAFF. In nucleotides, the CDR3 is TGCGCCAGCAGCCAAGCACCAAACACTGAAGCTTTCTTT.

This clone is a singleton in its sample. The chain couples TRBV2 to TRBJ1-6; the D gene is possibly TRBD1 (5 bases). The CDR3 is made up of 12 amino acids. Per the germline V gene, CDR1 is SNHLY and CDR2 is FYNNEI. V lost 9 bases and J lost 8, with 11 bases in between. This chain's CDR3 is CARGGRDSPLHF. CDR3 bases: TGTGCCAGGGGGGGTAGGGATTCACCCCTCCACTTT.

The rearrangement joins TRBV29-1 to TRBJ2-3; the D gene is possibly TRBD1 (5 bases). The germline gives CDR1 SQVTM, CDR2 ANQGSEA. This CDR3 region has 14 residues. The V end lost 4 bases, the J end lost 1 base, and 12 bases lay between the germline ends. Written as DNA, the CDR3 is TGCAGCGTTGGACAGCCAAAGGGCACAGATACGCAGTATTTT. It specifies CSVGQPKGTDTQYF.